This T cell receptor (beta chain) was documented in a study of shared clonotypes between healthy human individuals. This CDR3 spans 14 amino acids. Germline CDR1 reads SGHAT; CDR2 reads FQNNGV. Trimming took 0 bases from V and 7 from J, leaving 9 bases between them. Cells designated naive CD8 were CD45RO-negative and were positively selected for CCR7, with terminally differentiated effector memory CD45RA+ cells excluded. Repertoires were generated with immunoSEQ multiplex PCR, while TCRdb's copy carries only in-frame clones and drops some. The table has about 550,000 clones, roughly 95% seen once. The TCR sequence derives from a woman in her twenties or thirties in good health. The sequenced material came from naive CD8+ T cells sorted from blood. The chain combines TRBV11-2 with TRBJ1-4, with no clear D. Here the CDR3 reads CASSLEGVGEKLFF. The CDR3 DNA reads TGTGCCAGCAGCTTAGAGGGAGTGGGTGAAAAACTGTTTTTT.